A selection of T cell receptor beta chains follows, all from one sample in a study of early T cells in non-severe SARS-CoV-2 infection. TCRdb fed the 5' RACE reads into MiXCR, producing one record per CDR3 protein. The repertoire holds tens of thousands of distinct CDR3 sequences, less than 15% seen once, with about 4.2% in the top ten. The sequenced sample was whole blood. These receptors all stem from an adult who was a healthcare worker with PCR-confirmed SARS-CoV-2 infection or an uninfected control (not recorded which). Each CDR3 is given with its conserved first and last residue. Fields, in order: clone size, J gene, V gene, D gene, CDR3 DNA, CDR3 protein. D genes are given only for firm matches. Clone size is given for some rows only: seen once, a few or many times, or a class if the clone is expanded.

>many|TRBJ2-1|TRBV7-7|.
TGTGCTAGCAGCTTAGGATCTAGCGATGAGCAGTTCTTC
CASSLGSSDEQFF
>few|TRBJ1-1|TRBV5-4|.
TGTGTCAGCAGAGCAGCGGGGGTCACTGAAGCTTTCTTT
CVSRAAGVTEAFF
>few|TRBJ2-7|TRBV3-1|TRBD1
TGTGCCAGCAGCATCCGGGACAGGGTATACTACGAGCAGTACTTC
CASSIRDRVYYEQYF
>.|TRBJ2-1|TRBV7-2|TRBD2
TGTGCCAGCAGCTTGACTAGCGGCGGGGAGCAGTTCTTC
CASSLTSGGEQFF
>.|TRBJ2-1|TRBV29-1|.
TGCAGCGTGTCGGGACTTCTCAATGAGCAGTTCTTC
CSVSGLLNEQFF
>many|TRBJ2-6|TRBV2|.
TGTGCCAGCAGTTACGGACCCCTAAACCTCTCTGGGGCCAACGTCCTGACTTTC
CASSYGPLNLSGANVLTF
>.|TRBJ2-7|TRBV12-3/TRBV12-4|.
TGTGCCAGCAGTTTTCGCACAGGAGCATACGAGCAGTACTTC
CASSFRTGAYEQYF
>few|TRBJ2-1|TRBV6-5|TRBD2
TGTGCCAGCAGTTACCTAGGACTAGCGGGATATAATGAGCAGTTCTTC
CASSYLGLAGYNEQFF
>few|TRBJ2-7|TRBV29-1|TRBD2
TGCAGCGTTAAGCGGGATTCCTACGAGCAGTACTTC
CSVKRDSYEQYF
>many|TRBJ2-1|TRBV7-3|.
TGTGCCAGCAGCCCTTCGGCAGGAGGTAGTGGGAATGAGCAGTTCTTC
CASSPSAGGSGNEQFF
>many|TRBJ1-2|TRBV7-6|.
TGTGCCAGCAGCCCGGTCGGGGGCGGCTATGGCTACACCTTC
CASSPVGGGYGYTF
>.|TRBJ2-6|TRBV30|.
TGTGCCTGGAGAAGCTCTGGGGCCAACGTCCTGACTTTC
CAWRSSGANVLTF
>few|TRBJ2-5|TRBV5-1|.
TGCGCCAGCAGCTTGGAGGGTCTCCAATACTTC
CASSLEGLQYF
>.|TRBJ2-2|TRBV5-8|.
TGTGCCAGCAGCTTGATTCAGGGGAAGTCCGGGGAGCTGTTTTTT
CASSLIQGKSGELFF
>.|TRBJ2-5|TRBV20-1|.
TGCAGTGTCACGACTAGTTTAATAGGAGAGACCCAGTACTTC
CSVTTSLIGETQYF
>.|TRBJ2-1|TRBV5-6|TRBD2
TGTGCCAGCAGCGAGAGACTAGCGGGAGTTGGAAGGAATGAGCAGTTCTTC
CASSERLAGVGRNEQFF
>many|TRBJ2-2|TRBV20-1|.
TGCAGTGCTCAGGAAAGGGGGGGACAGAACACCGGGGAGCTGTTTTTT
CSAQERGGQNTGELFF
>few|TRBJ1-5|TRBV20-1|.
TGCAGTGCCTCCACGAACAGCAATCAGCCCCAGCATTTT
CSASTNSNQPQHF
>many|TRBJ2-7|TRBV6-1|.
TGTGCCAGCGGTCGGGGCCCCTACGAGCAGTACTTC
CASGRGPYEQYF
>few|TRBJ2-5|TRBV6-6|.
TGTGCCAGCAATCAAGAGACCCAGTACTTC
CASNQETQYF
>.|TRBJ1-1|TRBV29-1|TRBD1
TGCAGCGTTGATGGACAGGGGTGGACTGAAGCTTTCTTT
CSVDGQGWTEAFF
>few|TRBJ2-1|TRBV2|.
TGTGCCAGCAAGCCAGGGGACGGGAAAAGCTCCTACAATGAGCAGTTCTTC
CASKPGDGKSSYNEQFF
>many|TRBJ2-1|TRBV20-1|TRBD2
TGCAGTGCTAGAGATAGGCTAGCGGGACGCAATGAGCAGTTCTTC
CSARDRLAGRNEQFF
>few|TRBJ2-7|TRBV7-2|TRBD2
TGTGCCAGCAGCTTCGGACTAGCGGGAGGGCCACCCTACGAGCAGTACTTC
CASSFGLAGGPPYEQYF
>few|TRBJ2-5|TRBV11-2|.
TGTGCCAGCAGCACTCCCAGGGTCCGGGAGACCCAGTACTTC
CASSTPRVRETQYF
>.|TRBJ2-7|TRBV7-2|TRBD1
TGTGCCAGCAGCTTGTTCCCGGACCGGGACAGGGGCACCCACGAGCAGTACTTC
CASSLFPDRDRGTHEQYF
>.|TRBJ2-7|TRBV7-6|TRBD2
TGTGCCAGCAGCTACGGACTAGCGGGCTACGAGCAGTACTTC
CASSYGLAGYEQYF
>few|TRBJ2-3|TRBV2|TRBD1
TGTGCCAGCAGTCCGGGACAGCCCACAGATACGCAGTATTTT
CASSPGQPTDTQYF
>few|TRBJ2-7|TRBV5-1|.
TGCGCCAGCAGCTTGTCCGGGCGGGGGACAACCTCCTACGAGCAGTACTTC
CASSLSGRGTTSYEQYF
>many|TRBJ1-1|TRBV19|.
TGTGCCAGTAGGACGCCAGGGGCGAACACTGAAGCTTTCTTT
CASRTPGANTEAFF
>.|TRBJ1-1|TRBV5-6|.
TGTGCCAGCAGCGGGACGTCGGGGCCTACAACTGATACTTTCTTT
CASSGTSGPTTDTFF
>.|TRBJ1-2|TRBV7-6|.
TGTGCCAGCAGCTTCGGATCTGATAGCTACACCTTC
CASSFGSDSYTF
>.|TRBJ2-5|TRBV7-3|.
TGTGCCAGCAGCATGGGACTCCAAGAGACCCAGTACTTC
CASSMGLQETQYF
>many|TRBJ2-1|TRBV7-9|.
TGTGCCAGCAGCTTATCGGGATACAATGAGCAGTTCTTC
CASSLSGYNEQFF
>few|TRBJ2-5|TRBV24-1|TRBD2
TGTGCCACCAGTGATTTGGTAGCGGGAGGGCGAGAGACCCAGTACTTC
CATSDLVAGGRETQYF
>.|TRBJ1-1|TRBV3-1|.
TGTGCCAGCAGCACAGGTGACCGGGACACTGAAGCTTTCTTT
CASSTGDRDTEAFF
>.|TRBJ1-2|TRBV7-6|.
TGTGCCAGCAGCTCGGAGGGGCGTGCTAACTATGGCTACACCTTC
CASSSEGRANYGYTF
>many|TRBJ1-4|TRBV7-6|.
TGTGCCAGCAGCTTTTTGACGAGGGGCGTACCCCCCCTTTTGAATGAAAAACTGTTTTTT
CASSFLTRGVPPLLNEKLFF
>.|TRBJ2-7|TRBV15|TRBD1
TGTGCCACCAGCAGAGTCCCCTCCGGGACAGCCATAGAGCAGTACTTC
CATSRVPSGTAIEQYF
>.|TRBJ2-1|TRBV2|TRBD2
TGTGCCAGCAGGTCCGGGACTAGTGAACAAGTCAATGAGCAGTTCTTC
CASRSGTSEQVNEQFF